A single sample is the source of the 7 T cell receptor beta chains below, sequenced in a study of OX40 agonist ivuxolimab in advanced cancers. To prepare the library, the immunoSEQ multiplex PCR assay was applied. TCRdb re-hosts the immuneACCESS table, in-frame sequences only. Its copies lack some clones; in the studies checked, an unresolved V gene accounts for under half of them, and the cause for the rest is not known. The sample profile shows some 150,000 clones; about 93% of them were found once. The leading ten clones occupy approximately 1% of the sample. Here the sequenced sample was CD4+ or CD8+ T cells sorted from blood, taken in a trial of the OX40 agonist ivuxolimab. These receptors were obtained from an adult with an advanced solid tumor such as melanoma, head and neck, liver or kidney cancer.

This clone occurred once. The V and J genes are TRBV29-1 and TRBJ2-7, with D possibly TRBD1 on 6 matching bases. This CDR3 region has 14 residues. The germline CDR1 and CDR2 sequences are SQVTM and ANQGSEA. With 6 bases removed from V and 2 bases from J, the gap between germline ends came to 17 bases. CDR3 DNA: TGCAGCGTGCGACTCGGGACAAATACCTACGAGCAGTACTTC. It codes for CSVRLGTNTYEQYF.

The chain carries TRBV9 and TRBJ2-3, with TRBD2 matching 11 bases. V shed 4 bases and J 6 bases; nucleotides not matched to a gene: 10. The CDR3 contains 16 residues. CDR1 and CDR2 from the germline V gene are SGDLS and YYNGEE. The CDR3 reads CASSPRTSGWGDTQYF. CDR3 bases: TGTGCCAGCAGCCCTCGGACTAGCGGGTGGGGGGATACGCAGTATTTT.

This sequence joins TRBV19 and TRBJ2-7, with D uncertain. V was pared by 4 bases and J by 4 bases, with 8 bases between. Germline lookup yields CDR1 LNHDA and CDR2 SQIVND (reference sequence). This CDR3 has 12 residues. CDR3 sequence reads: CASSTVGYEQYF. CDR3 sequence (DNA): TGTGCCAGTAGTACCGTCGGTTACGAGCAGTACTTC.

The genes are TRBV6-6 and TRBJ1-1; D gene uncertain. The V and J ends lost 4 bases and 7 bases respectively, with 13 bases between them. From germline, CDR1 is MNHNY and CDR2 SVGAGI (reference sequence). CDR3 size: 13 residues. In nucleotides, the CDR3 is TGTGCCAGCAGTTCACAAGTACCTCTTGAAGCTTTCTTT. Its translation: CASSSQVPLEAFF.

The chain uses TRBV7-8 and TRBJ2-7; TRBD1 matches at 9 bases. Germline CDR1 reads SGHVS; CDR2 reads FQNEAQ. V lost 5 bases to trimming and J lost 5 bases; unmatched junction nucleotides: 13. The length of the CDR3 is 16 residues. CDR3 nucleotide sequence: TGTGCCAGCAGCAGAATTCCGGGACAGGGATCAGACGAGCAGTACTTC. The encoded protein is CASSRIPGQGSDEQYF.

This chain links TRBV28 with TRBJ1-2; D might be TRBD1 (5 bases). CDR3 length: 13 residues. The V and J ends lost 5 bases and 9 bases respectively, with 16 bases between them. CDR1 and CDR2 from the germline V gene are MDHEN and SYDVKM. CDR3 sequence (DNA): TGTGCCAGCAGTCGACCTCAGGGCGCACGCTACACCTTC. This translates into CASSRPQGARYTF.

V usage is TRBV9 and J usage is TRBJ2-1, with 12 bases matching TRBD2. There are 21 residues in the CDR3. V lost 0 bases, J lost 1 base, and 14 bases stayed unmatched. Germline V CDR1 and CDR2: SGDLS, YYNGEE. CDR3 sequence reads: CASSVAPSGRALGESYNEQFF. Here the CDR3 DNA reads TGTGCCAGCAGCGTAGCGCCTAGCGGGAGGGCCCTGGGGGAATCCTACAATGAGCAGTTCTTC.